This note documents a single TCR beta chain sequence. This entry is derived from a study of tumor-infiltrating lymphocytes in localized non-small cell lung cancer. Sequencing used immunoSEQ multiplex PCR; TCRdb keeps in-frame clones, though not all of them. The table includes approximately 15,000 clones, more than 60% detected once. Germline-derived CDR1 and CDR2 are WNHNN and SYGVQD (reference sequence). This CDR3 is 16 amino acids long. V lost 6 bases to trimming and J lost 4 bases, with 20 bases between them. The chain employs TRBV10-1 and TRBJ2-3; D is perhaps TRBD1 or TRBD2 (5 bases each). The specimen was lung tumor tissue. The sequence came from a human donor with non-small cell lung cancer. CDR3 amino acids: CASSDEGKGVADTQYF. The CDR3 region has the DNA TGCGCCAGCAGCGACGAGGGGAAAGGGGTTGCAGATACGCAGTATTTT.